This T cell receptor beta chain was found in a study of shared clonotypes between healthy human individuals. Data came from immunoSEQ multiplex PCR; TCRdb stores just in-frame clones and leaves some out. The sample lists some 2.1 million clones, less than 95% occurring once. The naive CD8 fraction comprised CD45RO-negative cells positively selected for CCR7 and excluded terminally differentiated effector memory CD45RA+ cells. The sequence derives from a man aged 18 to 29 in good health. The sequencing sample was made of naive CD8+ T cells sorted from blood.

This CDR3 is CASSDNADYGYTF. The CDR3, as DNA: TGTGCCAGCAGTGATAACGCTGACTATGGCTACACCTTC. The chain joins TRBV25-1 to TRBJ1-2; the D is unclear. The CDR3 has 13 residues. The germline gives CDR1 MGHDK, CDR2 SYGVNS. The V end lost 3 bases, the J end lost 3 bases, and 8 bases lay between the germline ends.